This is a list of T cell receptor beta chains from one sample in a study of T-cell memory formation after mild COVID-19. TCRdb processed the 5' RACE reads anew with MiXCR; each CDR3 protein has one entry. This table holds about 560,000 distinct CDR3 sequences, 17% found once. Sequenced input: PBMCs or a T cell subset sorted from them (not recorded which). These receptors were obtained from an adult woman who had mild COVID-19 (a few samples of this study predate the infection). Cell type and time point are not known. CDR3s include the opening cysteine and the closing phenylalanine or tryptophan. The D gene is left open where the match is weak. Only part of the rows carry a size: once, few, many, or a class if the clone is expanded.

>NA|TRBJ2-1|NA|TRBV5-1
CASREGETYNEQFF
TGCGCCAGCAGGGAGGGGGAAACCTACAATGAGCAGTTCTTC
>few|TRBJ2-7|NA|TRBV27
CASSSTWATYEQYF
TGTGCCAGCAGTTCAACATGGGCGACCTACGAGCAGTACTTC
>few|TRBJ2-7|TRBD2|TRBV6-2/TRBV6-3
CASSGEREIFYEQYF
TGTGCCAGCAGTGGGGAGCGGGAGATCTTTTACGAGCAGTACTTC
>NA|TRBJ2-2|TRBD2|TRBV15
CATSRGLAGTRTGELFF
TGTGCCACCAGCAGAGGACTAGCGGGTACAAGGACCGGGGAGCTGTTTTTT
>NA|TRBJ2-6|NA|TRBV5-6
CASSLDVFGANVLTF
TGTGCCAGCAGCTTGGACGTTTTTGGGGCCAACGTCCTGACTTTC
>few|TRBJ2-5|NA|TRBV5-4
CASSFRKLTPEETQYF
TGTGCCAGCAGCTTTAGGAAGTTAACCCCGGAAGAGACCCAGTACTTC
>few|TRBJ1-4|TRBD1|TRBV10-3
CAISERTGGNEKLFF
TGTGCCATCAGTGAGCGGACAGGGGGGAATGAAAAACTGTTTTTT
>NA|TRBJ1-2|NA|TRBV27
CASSFRGYGYTF
TGTGCCAGCAGTTTTCGAGGGTATGGCTACACCTTC
>NA|TRBJ1-4|NA|TRBV19
CASSISQGRKLFF
TGTGCCAGTAGTATATCACAGGGAAGAAAACTGTTTTTT
>NA|TRBJ2-1|NA|TRBV3-1
CASSHSGAGGSEQFF
TGTGCCAGCAGCCATTCGGGGGCAGGGGGAAGTGAGCAGTTCTTC
>many|TRBJ2-3|NA|TRBV3-1
CASSQVGGDTQYF
TGTGCCAGCAGCCAAGTTGGGGGAGATACGCAGTATTTT
>NA|TRBJ1-1|NA|TRBV29-1
CSVGGRGNTEAFF
TGCAGCGTTGGGGGCAGGGGGAACACTGAAGCTTTCTTT
>few|TRBJ2-3|NA|TRBV6-2/TRBV6-3
CASGTTSTDTQYF
TGTGCCAGCGGCACAACTAGCACAGATACGCAGTATTTT
>medium-sized|TRBJ2-1|TRBD2|TRBV5-1
CASSSGTSGRSSYNEQFF
TGCGCCAGCAGCTCCGGGACTAGCGGGAGGAGCTCCTACAATGAGCAGTTCTTC
>NA|TRBJ2-3|NA|TRBV28
CASRRDLRTDTQYF
TGTGCCAGCAGACGGGATTTAAGAACAGATACGCAGTATTTT
>NA|TRBJ2-1|NA|TRBV29-1
CSVGDYNEQFF
TGCAGCGTTGGGGACTACAATGAGCAGTTCTTC
>NA|TRBJ1-2|NA|TRBV5-4
CASSFPGGSYGYTF
TGTGCCAGCAGCTTCCCTGGGGGGAGCTATGGCTACACCTTC
>NA|TRBJ1-4|NA|TRBV9
CASTRGENEKLFF
TGTGCCAGCACTCGAGGGGAGAATGAAAAACTGTTTTTT